Sequencing of this T cell receptor beta chain was carried out in a study of CD8+ T cells in alopecia areata. As for the study in general: Each of the treated patients was given oral tofacitinib, 5 to 10 mg twice daily, for moderate-to-severe alopecia areata. General study points: In scalp and blood, many expanded lesional clones persisted during tofacitinib. Normal scalp had lower clonality than lesional scalp, with alopecia totalis/universalis lesions showing this most strongly.

Trimming pared 0 bases from V and 2 bases from J, leaving 13 bases between. In germline, CDR1 is MNHEY, CDR2 SVGAGI. The CDR3 loop spans 16 amino acids. Sample treatment: oral pan-JAK inhibitor, 5-10 mg twice daily. The sorting of PBMCs gave CD4+ and CD8+ T cells. This clone is a singleton in its sample. What it binds is unknown. RNA was extracted and reverse transcribed into cDNA as the sequencing template. Using immunoSEQ multiplex PCR, the repertoire was profiled, and TCRdb retains in-frame clones only, with some absent. The sample yields 110,000 to 150,000 clones, about 56% seen once. The origin of this receptor is a human donor with alopecia areata. The rearrangement links TRBV6-5 to TRBJ1-2; no firm D call. The sequences come from CD8+ T cells sorted from blood, collected at week 4, from a patient treated with tofacitinib. The CDR3 DNA sequence: TGTGCCAGCAGTTACTCCCCTAGCGGTATCAACTATGGCTACACCTTC. Translation: CASSYSPSGINYGYTF.